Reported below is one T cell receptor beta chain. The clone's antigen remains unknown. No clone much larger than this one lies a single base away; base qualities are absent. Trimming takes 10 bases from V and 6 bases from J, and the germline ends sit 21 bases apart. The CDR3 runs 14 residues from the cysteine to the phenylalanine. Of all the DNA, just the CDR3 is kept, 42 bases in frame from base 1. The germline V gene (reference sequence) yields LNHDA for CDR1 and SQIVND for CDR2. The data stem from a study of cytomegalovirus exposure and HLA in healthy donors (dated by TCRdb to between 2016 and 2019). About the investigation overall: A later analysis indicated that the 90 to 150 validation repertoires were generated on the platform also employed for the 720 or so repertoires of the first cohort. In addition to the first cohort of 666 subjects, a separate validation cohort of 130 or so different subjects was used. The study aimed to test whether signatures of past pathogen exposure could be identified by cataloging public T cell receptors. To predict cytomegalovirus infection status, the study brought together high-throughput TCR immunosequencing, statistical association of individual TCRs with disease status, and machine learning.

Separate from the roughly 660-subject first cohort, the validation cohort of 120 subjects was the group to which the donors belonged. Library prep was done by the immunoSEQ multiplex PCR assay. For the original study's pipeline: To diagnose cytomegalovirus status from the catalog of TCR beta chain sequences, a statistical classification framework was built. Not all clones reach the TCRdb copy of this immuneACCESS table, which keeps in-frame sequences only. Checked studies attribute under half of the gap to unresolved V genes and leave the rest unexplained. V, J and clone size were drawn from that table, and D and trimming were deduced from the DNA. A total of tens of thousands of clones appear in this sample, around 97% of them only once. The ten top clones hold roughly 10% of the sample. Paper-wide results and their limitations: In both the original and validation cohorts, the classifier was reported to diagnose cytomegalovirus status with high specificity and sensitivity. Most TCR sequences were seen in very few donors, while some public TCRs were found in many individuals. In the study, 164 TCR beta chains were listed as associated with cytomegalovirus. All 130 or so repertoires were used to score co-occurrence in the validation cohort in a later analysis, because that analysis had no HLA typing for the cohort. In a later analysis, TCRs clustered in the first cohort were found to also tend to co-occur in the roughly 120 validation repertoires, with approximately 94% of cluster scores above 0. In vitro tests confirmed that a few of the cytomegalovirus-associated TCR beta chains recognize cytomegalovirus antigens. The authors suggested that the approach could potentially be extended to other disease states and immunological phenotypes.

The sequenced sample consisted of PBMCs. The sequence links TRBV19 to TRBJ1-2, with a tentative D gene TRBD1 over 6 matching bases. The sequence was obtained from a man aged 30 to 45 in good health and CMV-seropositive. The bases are TGTGCCACTAGGGACCTACAGGGAGCGAATGGCTACACCTTC. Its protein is CATRDLQGANGYTF.